These 26 T cell receptor beta chains share one sample of origin, sequenced in a study of blood T cell repertoires in COVID-19. Assay used: immunoSEQ multiplex PCR; TCRdb lists only in-frame clones, some missing. The sample has 250,000 to 350,000 clones, roughly 86% seen once; the top ten hold around 1.7%. Source material: peripheral blood. Receptors were obtained from a woman aged 45-65 years with acute or convalescent COVID-19.

V is TRBV6-1 and J is TRBJ2-6; D gene ambiguous. CDR1 MNHNS and CDR2 SASEGT come from the germline V gene. The CDR3 covers 16 residues. Trimming shortened V by 3 bases and J by 0 bases, and 9 bases separated the two germline ends. The CDR3 protein is CASSDRRHSGANVLTF. The CDR3 coding sequence is TGTGCCAGCAGTGACCGCAGGCACTCTGGGGCCAACGTCCTGACTTTC.

V and J are TRBV5-1 and TRBJ2-1, with unresolved D. The V gene lost 2 bases and the J gene lost 7 bases, with 7 bases spanning the gap. CDR1 is SGHRS and CDR2 is YFSETQ in the germline V gene. The CDR3 length is 12 residues. DNA of the CDR3: TGCGCCAGCAGCTTTGTTACAAATGAGCAGTTCTTC. It yields the protein CASSFVTNEQFF.

This clone was detected only once. The CDR3 is CASSLGRMENEQFF. In DNA, the CDR3 is TGTGCCAGCAGCTTGGGCCGTATGGAGAATGAGCAGTTCTTC. J is TRBJ2-1 and V is TRBV5-5; D gene unclear. Germline V CDR1 and CDR2: SGHKS, YYEKEE (reference sequence). CDR3 length: 14 amino acids. The germline V and J ends were trimmed by 0 bases and 7 bases, with 11 bases remaining between them. The entire variable domain, with the rest obtained from reference TRBV5-5 and TRBJ2-1, is as follows: DAGVTQSPTHLIKTRGQQVTLRCSPISGHKSVSWYQQVLGQGPQFIFQYYEKEERGRGNFPDRFSARQFPNYSSELNVNALLLGDSALYLCASSLGRMENEQFFGPGTRLTVL.

This chain links TRBV2 with TRBJ1-2; D not certain. Germline assignment: CDR1 SNHLY and CDR2 FYNNEI. This CDR3 is 14 amino acids long. V gave up 7 bases and J gave up 7 bases, with 19 bases separating them. This chain's CDR3 is CASTPERVMRGYTF. The CDR3 coding sequence is TGTGCCAGCACCCCGGAGAGGGTAATGCGTGGCTACACCTTC.

CDR3 DNA sequence: TGTGCCACCAGTGACCCCGCTACAGGTCCTGACGAGCAGTACTTC. Its protein is CATSDPATGPDEQYF. J is TRBJ2-7 and V is TRBV24-1; tentatively, D is TRBD1 (5 bases). The CDR3 sequence is 15 residues long. V was shortened by 4 bases and J by 5 bases, with 17 bases between the two germline ends. CDR1 is KGHDR, CDR2 SFDVKD, per germline.

The chain has TRBV18 and TRBJ1-1; TRBD1 might be the D (5 bases). The germline gives CDR1 KGHSH, CDR2 LQKENI. The CDR3 has 14 residues. V dropped 3 bases and J dropped 6 bases, with 14 bases sitting between them. The CDR3 DNA is TGTGCCAGCTCACCGCGGACAAGGGGCTCTGAAGCTTTCTTT. Its translation is CASSPRTRGSEAFF.

The chain recombines TRBV28 with TRBJ1-4; 10 positions agree with TRBD1. Germline V CDR1 and CDR2: MDHEN, SYDVKM. The CDR3 totals 14 residues. V was clipped by 7 bases and J by 8 bases; unmatched bases: 7. The CDR3 DNA sequence: TGTGCCAGCACCCGACAGGGGGCGAGGGAAAAACTGTTTTTT. Its translation: CASTRQGAREKLFF.

The rearrangement joins TRBV4-3 to TRBJ1-4; 9 bases are a match to TRBD1. This CDR3 spans 17 amino acids. The V segment lost 4 bases and the J segment 0 bases; nucleotides outside the gene matches: 6. Germline CDR1 is LGHNA and CDR2 is YSLEER. CDR3 sequence (DNA): TGCGCCAGCAGCCCCGGGACAGGGACCGCAACTAATGAAAAACTGTTTTTT. Translating gives CASSPGTGTATNEKLFF.

The CDR3 DNA sequence: TGTGCCAGCAGCTCCAAGACCCCACGAGGGACTGAAGCTTTCTTT. Encoded protein: CASSSKTPRGTEAFF. V gene TRBV27 combines with J gene TRBJ1-1; no clear D gene. This CDR3 is built from 15 residues. V was cut by 6 bases and J by 5 bases, with 19 bases left in between. In germline, CDR1 is MNHEY, CDR2 SMNVEV (reference sequence).

This sequence joins TRBV27 and TRBJ1-4; 8 nucleotides agree with TRBD1. The germline CDR1 and CDR2 sequences are MNHEY and SMNVEV (reference sequence). The V gene end was trimmed by 3 bases and the J gene end by 8 bases; junction bases not matched to a gene: 5. This CDR3 spans 14 amino acids. The CDR3 nucleotides read TGTGCCAGCAGTTTCCAGGGGGCCGGGGAAAAACTGTTTTTT. Its protein product is CASSFQGAGEKLFF.

The chain combines TRBV5-1 with TRBJ1-1, with 10 bases matching TRBD1. V shed 3 bases and J 8 bases; nucleotides not matched to a gene: 4. CDR3 size: 13 residues. Germline V gives CDR1 SGHRS, CDR2 YFSETQ. The CDR3 here is CASSWDRGSEAFF. The CDR3, as DNA: TGCGCCAGCAGCTGGGACAGGGGTTCGGAAGCTTTCTTT.

The chain employs TRBV24-1 and TRBJ2-1, with 13 nucleotides matching TRBD2. Germline values: CDR1 KGHDR, CDR2 SFDVKD. The CDR3 has 15 residues. The ends lost 4 bases at V and 9 bases at J; junction bases unmatched: 5. CDR3 amino acids: CATSEGLAGEGEQFF. CDR3 coding DNA: TGTGCCACCAGTGAAGGACTAGCGGGAGAGGGTGAGCAGTTCTTC.

This chain links TRBV27 with TRBJ2-3; 7 bases line up with TRBD2. This CDR3 is 16 amino acids long. V dropped 3 bases and J dropped 6; count of bases not matched to a gene: 12. Looked up from germline, CDR1 is MNHEY and CDR2 is SMNVEV (reference sequence). CDR3 amino acids: CASSFPSGGRPDTQYF. The CDR3 DNA sequence: TGTGCCAGCAGTTTCCCTAGCGGAGGCCGGCCCGATACGCAGTATTTT.

The rearrangement joins TRBV7-2 to TRBJ2-5, with no clear D. This CDR3 is 14 amino acids long. Trimming cost V 0 bases and J 2 bases, with 7 bases left between them. Per the germline V gene, CDR1 is SGHTA and CDR2 is FQGNSA. The CDR3 reads CASSLARWQETQYF. The CDR3 DNA reads TGTGCCAGCAGCTTAGCTCGGTGGCAAGAGACCCAGTACTTC.

The chain uses TRBV6-1 and TRBJ2-1; D not resolved. Germline-derived CDR1 and CDR2 are MNHNS and SASEGT. The CDR3 covers 13 residues. V was pared by 0 bases and J by 4 bases, with 4 bases between. The CDR3 DNA follows: TGTGCCAGCAGTGAAGCCACATACAATGAGCAGTTCTTC. Encoded protein: CASSEATYNEQFF.

The chain uses TRBV9 and TRBJ2-1; no clear D. Germline V lookup: CDR1 SGDLS, CDR2 YYNGEE. The CDR3 contains 13 residues. Trimming took 2 bases from V and 3 from J, leaving 6 bases between them. The CDR3 nucleotides are TGTGCCAGCAGCGTTCTCAGCTACAATGAGCAGTTCTTC. Amino acids: CASSVLSYNEQFF.

The chain joins TRBV27 to TRBJ2-7; 12 bases fit TRBD2. CDR3 length equals 13 residues. With V trimmed by 11 bases and J by 5 bases, 7 bases remained unmatched. Germline CDR1 reads MNHEY; CDR2 reads SMNVEV (reference sequence). CDR3 coding DNA: TGTGCCTCGAGGACTAGCGGGATCCACGAGCAGTACTTC. It is translated as CASRTSGIHEQYF.

This chain links TRBV19 with TRBJ2-3; tentatively, D is TRBD1 (5 bases). V was shortened by 1 base and J by 6 bases, with 11 bases between the two germline ends. The length of the CDR3 is 14 residues. Germline V gene lookup returns CDR1 LNHDA and CDR2 SQIVND (reference sequence). CDR3 nucleotide sequence: TGTGCCAGTAGTATAGCAGGGTTCGCGGATACGCAGTATTTT. Its protein is CASSIAGFADTQYF. Based on the CDR3 plus reference TRBV19 and TRBJ2-3, the full variable domain is DGGITQSPKYLFRKEGQNVTLSCEQNLNHDAMYWYRQDPGQGLRLIYYSQIVNDFQKGDIAEGYSVSREKKESFPLTVTSAQKNPTAFYLCASSIAGFADTQYFGPGTRLTVL.

The J gene is TRBJ2-5, the V gene TRBV28, with D possibly TRBD1 on 6 matching bases. The CDR3 consists of 12 residues. CDR1 is MDHEN and CDR2 is SYDVKM in the germline V gene. The ends were cut back, 7 bases at V and 5 bases at J, with 11 bases in the middle. The DNA for the CDR3 is TGTGCCAGCAAGGGCAGGGGCGAGACCCAGTACTTC. Amino acids: CASKGRGETQYF.

The CDR3 nucleotides are TGTGCCAGCAGCGTCGGGACAGCGAATGAGCAGTTCTTC. Translating it yields CASSVGTANEQFF. J is TRBJ2-1 and V is TRBV7-6; 7 bases align to TRBD1. Germline V gene lookup returns CDR1 SGHVS and CDR2 FNYEAQ. This CDR3 is built from 13 residues. Trimming cost V 5 bases and J 7 bases; bases outside gene matches: 5.

The rearrangement uses TRBV7-8 and TRBJ1-5; a possible D gene is TRBD1 (6 bases). Trimming removed 1 base from V and 2 bases from J, with 12 bases in between. This CDR3 contains 16 residues. Per the germline V gene, CDR1 is SGHVS and CDR2 is FQNEAQ. The CDR3 protein is CASSLGTGLGNQPQHF. The DNA for the CDR3 is TGTGCCAGCAGCTTAGGAACAGGGTTGGGCAATCAGCCCCAGCATTTT.

V gene TRBV5-1 combines with J gene TRBJ1-2, with no clear D. Germline V CDR1 and CDR2: SGHRS, YFSETQ. Trimming stripped 5 bases from V and 8 bases from J, with 16 bases between. The CDR3 has 13 amino acids. In DNA, the CDR3 is TGCGCCAGCAGTCCGTTTCCTTCGGGGGGCTACACCTTC. Translated, it gives CASSPFPSGGYTF.

This chain joins TRBV11-3 and TRBJ2-1, with 12 bases identical to TRBD1. CDR1 and CDR2 from the germline V gene are SGHNT and YENEEA. CDR3 length equals 16 residues. Trimming cost V 5 bases and J 5 bases; bases outside gene matches: 7. CDR3 in DNA: TGTGCCAGCAGCGAGGGACAGGGGGCATATGACAATGAGCAGTTCTTC. Its translation is CASSEGQGAYDNEQFF.

The chain links TRBV14 to TRBJ2-2; tentative D call: TRBD1 (5 bases). Trimming left V 1 base short and J 7 bases short, with 19 bases between. The germline V gene encodes CDR1 SGHDN and CDR2 FVKESK. The CDR3 loop spans 17 amino acids. DNA of the CDR3: TGTGCCAGCAGCCAAGGTTACCTTCGACAGCTAGGCGGGGAGCTGTTTTTT. Its translation: CASSQGYLRQLGGELFF. The whole variable domain, filled in from reference TRBV14 and TRBJ2-2, reads EAGVTQFPSHSVIEKGQTVTLRCDPISGHDNLYWYRRVMGKEIKFLLHFVKESKQDESGMPNNRFLAERTGGTYSTLKVQPAELEDSGVYFCASSQGYLRQLGGELFFGEGSRLTVL.

DNA for the CDR3: TGCGCCAGCAGCCAAATCACTAGAGCTGGGGCCAACGTCCTGACTTTC. This translates into CASSQITRAGANVLTF. V is TRBV4-1 and J is TRBJ2-6, with D possibly being TRBD2 (5 bases). Germline values: CDR1 MGHRA, CDR2 YSYEKL. Trimming shortened V by 2 bases and J by 2 bases, and 10 bases separated the two germline ends. CDR3 length: 16 amino acids.

V and J are TRBV6-5 and TRBJ1-1; no clear D. Germline assignment: CDR1 MNHEY and CDR2 SVGAGI. The CDR3 sequence is 13 residues long. Trimming stripped 6 bases from V and 0 bases from J, with 8 bases between. The CDR3 coding sequence is TGTGCCAGCAGCAGGAACCTGAACACTGAAGCTTTCTTT. It yields the protein CASSRNLNTEAFF.